One and the same sample provided the 29 T cell receptor beta chains below, sequenced in a study of T cells after yellow fever vaccination. TCRdb reprocessed the 5' RACE reads with MiXCR, giving one entry per CDR3 protein. The sample carries some 32,000 distinct CDR3 sequences, more than 6.5% recorded once. The source was PBMCs, either bulk or a sorted T-cell subset (CD4+, CD8+, memory, or dextramer-sorted; not recorded which), collected on the day of the first yellow fever vaccination. The receptors shown here come from a man aged 18 to 29 who received the YFV17D yellow fever vaccine.

The chain employs TRBV7-2 and TRBJ2-1; 8 bases align to TRBD2. V lost 2 bases and J lost 6; bases outside the gene matches: 3. Germline CDR1 and CDR2: SGHTA and FQGNSA. There are 14 residues in the CDR3. This CDR3 reads CASSLYTSGNEQFF. The CDR3 nucleotides read TGTGCCAGCAGCTTATACACTAGCGGCAATGAGCAGTTCTTC.

A note on this clonotype: A much larger clone differs by one base, so this may be a read error. The rearrangement joins TRBV6-4 to TRBJ2-1; the match to TRBD2 covers 8 bases. The germline CDR1 and CDR2 sequences are MRHNA and SNTAGT. The CDR3 sequence is 16 residues long. J lost 4 bases, V lost 3 bases, and 8 bases had no gene match. CDR3 DNA sequence: TGTGCCAGCAGTGAATCTGCGGGGGGTCGGTACAATGAGCAGTTCTTC. It codes for CASSESAGGRYNEQFF.

This clonotype was detected many times. V and J are TRBV12-3 or TRBV12-4 and TRBJ1-1, with 7 bases lining up with TRBD1. The V gene end was trimmed by 4 bases and the J gene end by 10 bases; junction bases not matched to a gene: 9. This CDR3 is built from 13 residues. In DNA, the CDR3 is TGTGCCAGCAGTTCGAACAGGGGAATTGGAGCTTTCTTT. It yields the protein CASSSNRGIGAFF.

This clonotype appeared many times. J is TRBJ1-1 and V is TRBV29-1; D unclear. CDR1 is SQVTM and CDR2 is ANQGSEA in the germline V gene. The CDR3 is made up of 16 amino acids. V was pared by 4 bases and J by 1 base, with 19 bases between. Here the CDR3 DNA reads TGCAGCGTTGCGCCGGGTTGGGGTATGCAGAACACTGAAGCTTTCTTT. Translation: CSVAPGWGMQNTEAFF.

This clonotype appeared many times. The chain combines TRBV20-1 with TRBJ1-6; tentatively, D is TRBD1 (6 bases). Deletions cut 3 bases from V and 9 bases from J, with 15 bases between. CDR1 and CDR2 (germline): DFQATT, SNEGSKA (reference sequence). This CDR3 spans 14 amino acids. For the CDR3, the DNA is TGCAGTGCTAGGGAACAGGGCTTCGGTTCACCCCTCCACTTT. Protein sequence: CSAREQGFGSPLHF.

In this sample, this clonotype turned up many times. The rearrangement uses TRBV7-2 and TRBJ2-7; maybe TRBD1 (5 bases). The length of the CDR3 is 15 residues. V was shortened by 5 bases and J by 1 base, with 15 bases between the two germline ends. CDR1 is SGHTA, CDR2 FQGNSA, per germline. CDR3 sequence reads: CASSRQGVASYEQYV. The CDR3 region has the DNA TGTGCCAGCAGCCGGCAGGGTGTAGCATCCTACGAGCAGTACGTC.

This clonotype was recorded many times. The V call is TRBV5-6, the J call TRBJ2-2, with D perhaps TRBD2 (5 bases). V was clipped by 1 base and J by 4 bases, with 14 bases between them. The germline gives CDR1 SGHDT, CDR2 YYEEEE. CDR3 length: 16 amino acids. The CDR3 here is CASSLLGPRGTGELFF. The DNA for the CDR3 is TGTGCCAGCAGCTTGTTGGGCCCTCGGGGCACCGGGGAGCTGTTTTTT.

The table lists this clonotype with many counts. The chain couples TRBV20-1 to TRBJ2-7; possible D gene TRBD1, 5 bases. Trimming removed 6 bases from V and 0 bases from J, with 12 bases in between. The germline CDR1 and CDR2 sequences are DFQATT and SNEGSKA (reference sequence). The CDR3 extends over 13 amino acids. CDR3 amino acids: CSAPGRASYEQYV. CDR3 in DNA: TGCAGTGCCCCCGGCAGGGCCTCCTACGAGCAGTACGTC.

This clonotype appeared a few times. The chain is built from TRBV14 and TRBJ1-2, with a possible D match to TRBD1 (5 bases). The CDR3 is 16 residues long. Germline CDR1 SGHDN, CDR2 FVKESK. With 2 bases removed from V and 7 bases from J, the gap between germline ends came to 20 bases. For the CDR3, the DNA is TGTGCCAGCAGCCAAATCCAGGGAGGCTTCGGGGGTGGCTACACCTTC. Encoded protein: CASSQIQGGFGGGYTF.

The sample holds many counts of this clonotype. This chain connects TRBV6-2 or TRBV6-3 to TRBJ2-5; D gene ambiguous. The CDR3 is made up of 13 amino acids. Trimming took off 7 bases at V and 2 bases at J, with 11 bases between the two ends. Germline V gene lookup returns CDR1 MNHEY and CDR2 SVGEGT. In nucleotides, the CDR3 is TGTGCCAGCACCCCTTTGGAACAAGAGACCCAGTACTTC. Its translation is CASTPLEQETQYF.

Regarding this clonotype: With a much larger clone just one base away, this may be a read error. J is TRBJ2-2 and V is TRBV5-1; 7 positions agree with TRBD1. Germline CDR1 is SGHRS and CDR2 is YFSETQ. The CDR3 loop spans 15 amino acids. CDR3 protein: CAGSFGTANTGELFF. Here the CDR3 DNA reads TGCGCCGGCAGCTTCGGGACAGCGAACACCGGGGAGCTGTTTTTT.

This clonotype came up many times. Here the CDR3 reads CASGASGGPVLFF. In DNA, the CDR3 is TGTGCCAGCGGGGCCAGCGGGGGGCCGGTCCTGTTTTTT. The rearrangement joins TRBV7-6 to TRBJ2-2, with 9 bases matching TRBD2. The CDR3 consists of 13 residues. The V gene end was trimmed by 8 bases and the J gene end by 14 bases; junction bases not matched to a gene: 12. Germline V lookup: CDR1 SGHVS, CDR2 FNYEAQ.

The chain links TRBV9 to TRBJ2-7, with D uncertain. The germline gives CDR1 SGDLS, CDR2 YYNGEE. V was trimmed by 1 base and J by 4 bases, leaving 0 bases between them. The CDR3 spans 10 residues. The DNA of the CDR3 is TGTGCCAGCAGCGTATACGAGCAGTACGTC. Amino acid sequence: CASSVYEQYV.

Only a few counts were recorded for this clonotype. This rearrangement joins TRBV20-1 to TRBJ1-1; 7 bases match TRBD1. This CDR3 comprises 13 residues. Unmatched junction bases numbered 10, after V lost 4 bases and J lost 8 bases. Germline CDR1 DFQATT, CDR2 SNEGSKA (reference sequence). This chain's CDR3 is CSATRQGRVEAFF. The CDR3 nucleotides read TGCAGTGCTACTCGACAGGGAAGGGTGGAAGCTTTCTTT.

The table lists this clonotype with many counts. The V gene is TRBV5-1, the J gene TRBJ2-5; tentatively, D is TRBD1 (6 bases). The CDR3 covers 17 residues. Trimming removed 3 bases at V and 4 bases at J, with 22 bases between. Germline assignment: CDR1 SGHRS and CDR2 YFSETQ. CDR3 coding DNA: TGCGCCAGCAGCTCCCACAAAACCGACAGGCTTGGAGAGACCCAGTACTTC. This translates into CASSSHKTDRLGETQYF. Using reference TRBV5-1 and TRBJ2-5 for the parts outside the CDR3, the full variable domain is KAGVTQTPRYLIKTRGQQVTLSCSPISGHRSVSWYQQTPGQGLQFLFEYFSETQRNKGNFPGRFSGRQFSNSRSEMNVSTLELGDSALYLCASSSHKTDRLGETQYFGPGTRLLVL.

The sample holds many counts of this clonotype. The V gene is TRBV4-2, the J gene TRBJ2-3; D might be TRBD2 (6 bases). The CDR3 consists of 15 residues. V was clipped by 1 base and J by 4 bases, with 12 bases between them. Germline CDR1 LGHNA, CDR2 YNFKEQ. CDR3 nucleotides: TGTGCCAGCAGCCAAGGGGGGGTAAAGGCAGATACGCAGTATTTT. Amino acids: CASSQGGVKADTQYF.

There are a few counts of this clonotype. The rearrangement uses TRBV14 and TRBJ1-3; D perhaps matches TRBD1 (6 bases). Germline lookup yields CDR1 SGHDN and CDR2 FVKESK. This CDR3 is 14 amino acids long. The V end lost 0 bases, the J end lost 5 bases, and 8 bases lay between the germline ends. The CDR3 sequence: CASSQEGARNTIYF. For the CDR3, the DNA is TGTGCCAGCAGCCAAGAGGGGGCCCGAAACACCATATATTTT.

This clonotype has ten or more counts. The rearrangement uses TRBV7-2 and TRBJ1-1; tentative D call: TRBD1 (5 bases). CDR3 length: 13 residues. In germline, CDR1 is SGHTA, CDR2 FQGNSA. The V end was cut by 5 bases, the J end by 4 bases, with 11 bases between. For the CDR3, the DNA is TGTGCCAGCAGCGTGGACACCTTCACTGAAGCTTTCTTT. Its protein is CASSVDTFTEAFF.

This clonotype was recorded many times. This sequence joins TRBV6-5 and TRBJ1-5, with unresolved D. The CDR3 length is 15 residues. Germline values: CDR1 MNHEY, CDR2 SVGAGI. V was pared by 6 bases and J by 2 bases, with 14 bases between. The CDR3 region has the DNA TGTGCCAGCAGCCACCTTCAGGAGGGCAATCAGCCCCAGCATTTT. Protein product: CASSHLQEGNQPQHF.

This clonotype was picked up many times. J is TRBJ2-1 and V is TRBV12-3 or TRBV12-4; tentative D call: TRBD2 (5 bases). The CDR3 runs 14 residues. V shed 10 bases and J shed 2 bases, with 15 bases lying between them. The CDR3 nucleotides read TGTGCCACCTTACGAAACGGGGCCTACAATGAGCAGTTCTTC. As protein: CATLRNGAYNEQFF.

This clonotype occurred a few times. Here the CDR3 reads CASSDDPGFPHEQYF. Written as DNA, the CDR3 is TGCGCCAGCAGCGACGATCCGGGCTTTCCCCACGAGCAGTACTTC. This sequence joins TRBV4-3 and TRBJ2-7; no clear D. CDR1 is LGHNA and CDR2 is YSLEER in the germline V gene. There are 15 residues in the CDR3. The ends were cut back, 5 bases at V and 5 bases at J, with 19 bases in the middle.

This clonotype has a count of ten or more. J is TRBJ1-2 and V is TRBV3-1, with a possible D match to TRBD1 (6 bases). The CDR3 runs to 15 residues. Between the trimmed V and J ends, which lost 1 base and 4 bases, there was a span of 13 bases. Germline values: CDR1 LGHDT, CDR2 YNNKEL (reference sequence). The CDR3 is CASSQGPQGGYGYTF. The CDR3 region has the DNA TGTGCCAGCAGCCAAGGACCACAGGGAGGCTATGGCTACACCTTC.

There are many counts of this clonotype. The chain recombines TRBV5-1 with TRBJ1-6; D perhaps matches TRBD1 (5 bases). The CDR3 covers 14 residues. Germline CDR1 SGHRS, CDR2 YFSETQ. Trimming stripped 4 bases from V and 7 bases from J, with 12 bases between. The CDR3 reads CASSTGTMNSPLHF. The CDR3 nucleotides read TGCGCCAGCAGCACCGGGACGATGAATTCACCCCTCCACTTT.

This clonotype was observed at least ten times. The chain employs TRBV29-1 and TRBJ1-1; D call uncertain. From germline, CDR1 is SQVTM and CDR2 ANQGSEA. Trimming shortened V by 6 bases and J by 1 base, and 3 bases separated the two germline ends. The CDR3 has 10 residues. CDR3 loop: CSVTNTEAFF. In DNA, the CDR3 is TGCAGCGTGACGAACACTGAAGCTTTCTTT.

This clonotype appeared many times. V usage is TRBV3-1 and J usage is TRBJ2-2; D call uncertain. V dropped 3 bases and J dropped 5 bases, with 10 bases sitting between them. CDR1 is LGHDT, CDR2 YNNKEL, per germline (reference sequence). This CDR3 contains 14 residues. The CDR3, as DNA: TGTGCCAGCAGCCAGGGCTATATGACCGGGGAGCTGTTTTTT. It yields the protein CASSQGYMTGELFF.

The table lists this clonotype with many counts. The chain couples TRBV4-2 to TRBJ2-7; D perhaps matches TRBD1 (7 bases). The germline V gene encodes CDR1 LGHNA and CDR2 YNFKEQ. V shed 1 base and J shed 3 bases, with 10 bases lying between them. The CDR3 runs to 14 residues. CDR3 nucleotide sequence: TGTGCCAGCAGCCAAGGCAGGGGGGTCTACGAGCAGTACTTC. Protein sequence: CASSQGRGVYEQYF.

To note about this clonotype: At one of its ends the junction is not consistent with the germline gene, which may arise from a read error. CDR3 loop: CAISSGTGGLRSYEQYF. CDR3 DNA: TGTGCCATCAGTTCGGGGACAGGGGGTCTACGCTCCTACGAGCAGTACTTC. This rearrangement joins TRBV12-3 or TRBV12-4 to TRBJ2-7; TRBD1 matches at 11 bases. The CDR3 is 17 residues long.

This clonotype came up many times. The DNA is left out, because the CDR3 cannot be placed on it with certainty; the CDR3 is given as TCRdb lists it. The chain links TRBV2 to TRBJ1-1; the table gives TRBD1 as D, unverified against the DNA. Per the germline V gene, CDR1 is SNHLY and CDR2 is FYNNEI. The CDR3 totals 13 residues, both ends included. CDR3 loop: CASSVDFGQGSFF.

This clonotype appeared many times. The chain recombines TRBV7-2 with TRBJ2-2, with 8 nucleotides matching TRBD1. Losses at the gene ends were 5 bases for V and 7 bases for J; bases not matched to a gene: 3. The V gene's germline CDR1 is SGHTA and CDR2 FQGNSA. The CDR3 is made up of 13 amino acids. The CDR3 sequence: CASSRQGIGELFF. Here the CDR3 DNA reads TGTGCCAGCAGCCGACAGGGGATCGGGGAGCTGTTTTTT. The variable domain in full, completed from reference TRBV7-2 and TRBJ2-2, reads GAGVSQSPSNKVTEKGKDVELRCDPISGHTALYWYRQSLGQGLEFLIYFQGNSAPDKSGLPSDRFSAERTGGSVSTLTIQRTQQEDSAVYLCASSRQGIGELFFGEGSRLTVL.